The 21 T cell receptor beta chains below were found in one sample sequenced in a study of T cells of healthy individuals. MiXCR was run by TCRdb on the 5' RACE reads, yielding one entry per CDR3 protein. Here the sample spans about 53,000 distinct CDR3 sequences, 14% to 15% being singletons. The receptors were sampled from a human donor in good health.

This clonotype turned up a few times. The rearrangement joins TRBV7-4 to TRBJ1-5; D not certain. Trimming stripped 6 bases from V and 3 bases from J, with 15 bases between. Germline-derived CDR1 and CDR2 are SGHVT and SQSDAQ. The CDR3 contains 15 residues. The CDR3 DNA follows: TGTGCCAGCAGTCGAACACCGGAACACAATCAGCCCCAGCATTTT. Translation: CASSRTPEHNQPQHF.

This clonotype has a count of ten or more. The CDR3 bases are TGCAGTGCTTACCTCGGTGCGGGGTTCGAGCAGTACTTC. Translating it yields CSAYLGAGFEQYF. V gene TRBV20-1 combines with J gene TRBJ2-7, with D possibly TRBD2 on 6 matching bases. The V gene lost 5 bases and the J gene lost 6 bases, with 17 bases spanning the gap. Germline V gene data show CDR1 as DFQATT and CDR2 as SNEGSKA (reference sequence). The CDR3 runs 13 residues.

This clonotype was observed a few times. This chain links TRBV9 with TRBJ2-7; 10 bases agree with TRBD1. Trimming cost V 3 bases and J 6 bases; bases outside gene matches: 3. CDR3 length: 13 residues. In germline, CDR1 is SGDLS, CDR2 YYNGEE. CDR3 DNA sequence: TGTGCCAGCAGCGCGGACAGGGGGGGCGAGCAGTACTTC. It specifies CASSADRGGEQYF.

In regard to this clonotype: Mismatch with germline at one junction end may stem from a read error. The chain couples TRBV30 to TRBJ2-3, with 7 bases lining up with TRBD2. CDR1 and CDR2 from the germline V gene are GTSNPN and SVGIG (reference sequence). This CDR3 is 14 amino acids long. In nucleotides, the CDR3 is TGTGCTGGGGACTATGGCGGGAGCGCAGATGCGCAGTATTTT. This sequence encodes CAGDYGGSADAQYF.

This clonotype has just a few counts. This chain joins TRBV29-1 and TRBJ1-2, with D possibly being TRBD1 (6 bases). The CDR3 is 11 amino acids. CDR1 is SQVTM, CDR2 ANQGSEA, per germline. Trimming stripped 0 bases from V and 8 bases from J, with 7 bases between. The CDR3 sequence: CSVEDRGGYTF. CDR3 DNA sequence: TGCAGCGTTGAAGACAGGGGCGGCTACACCTTC.

This clonotype has just a few counts. J is TRBJ2-7 and V is TRBV4-3; 7 positions match TRBD1. The CDR3 runs to 16 residues. Trimming at V came to 0 bases and at J to 7 bases, leaving 12 bases not matched to a gene. CDR1 LGHNA and CDR2 YSLEER come from the germline V gene. The CDR3 nucleotides are TGCGCCAGCAGCCAAGATAGGGCAGGCACCAGGGGGGAGCAGTACTTC. Protein product: CASSQDRAGTRGEQYF.

This clonotype was recorded many times. This chain uses TRBV6-1 with TRBJ2-7, with a possible D match to TRBD2 (6 bases). The V gene's germline CDR1 is MNHNS and CDR2 SASEGT. V shed 4 bases and J shed 2 bases, with 15 bases lying between them. CDR3 length: 15 residues. The CDR3 loop reads CASSGGARGPYEQYF. In DNA form, the CDR3 reads TGTGCCAGCAGTGGGGGAGCGCGGGGACCCTACGAGCAGTACTTC.

This chain uses TRBV29-1 with TRBJ1-6; 8 bases fit TRBD1. From germline, CDR1 is SQVTM and CDR2 ANQGSEA. Trimming removed 4 bases from V and 8 bases from J; junction bases left unmatched: 4. The CDR3 runs 13 residues. The CDR3 DNA reads as TGCAGCGTTGGCGCAGGGGGCGATTCACCCCTCCACTTT. This gives the protein CSVGAGGDSPLHF.

This clonotype was counted only a few times. The chain employs TRBV11-2 and TRBJ2-7, with 10 bases that match TRBD2. Germline V lookup: CDR1 SGHAT, CDR2 FQNNGV. With 3 bases clipped from V and 5 bases from J, the junction kept 4 bases outside the gene matches. This CDR3 is built from 14 residues. The CDR3 region is CASSLSGRAHEQYF. The CDR3, as DNA: TGTGCCAGCAGCTTGAGCGGGAGGGCACACGAGCAGTACTTC.

This clonotype has a count of ten or more. This rearrangement joins TRBV7-8 to TRBJ2-7; D gene uncertain. Trimming removed 1 base at V and 6 bases at J, with 7 bases between. The CDR3 is made up of 12 amino acids. Germline V gene sequence: CDR1 SGHVS, CDR2 FQNEAQ. CDR3 DNA: TGTGCCAGCAGCTTAGGTGGTGGCGAGCAGTACTTC. Protein sequence: CASSLGGGEQYF.

The DNA of the CDR3 is TGTGCCACCAGCAACGCTGGGACAGGGGACTACGAGCAGTACTTC. The encoded protein is CATSNAGTGDYEQYF. The chain has TRBV15 and TRBJ2-7; 10 bases agree with TRBD1. CDR1 LNHNV and CDR2 YYDKDF come from the germline V gene (reference sequence). The CDR3 totals 15 residues. V trimming: 4 bases; J trimming: 3 bases; junction bases outside the gene matches: 6.

The sample holds many counts of this clonotype. The chain uses TRBV12-5 and TRBJ2-1; D may be TRBD2 (5 bases). CDR1 and CDR2 from the germline V gene are LGHNT and FRNRAP. The length of the CDR3 is 15 residues. The germline V and J ends were trimmed by 7 bases and 1 base, with 14 bases remaining between them. Written as DNA, the CDR3 is TGTGCTAGTGCCTCCGGGATAAATTCCTACAATGAGCAGTTCTTC. It specifies CASASGINSYNEQFF.

The J gene is TRBJ2-7, the V gene TRBV29-1; D call uncertain. Germline assignment: CDR1 SQVTM and CDR2 ANQGSEA. Trimming stripped 4 bases from V and 4 bases from J, with 14 bases between. CDR3 length: 13 amino acids. The CDR3 DNA reads TGCAGCGTTGCTCAAGGGTTCCTTTACGAGCAGTACTTC. Translation gives CSVAQGFLYEQYF.

The V gene is TRBV25-1, the J gene TRBJ2-2; D possibly corresponds to TRBD2 (5 bases). Trimming removed 4 bases from V and 7 bases from J, with 7 bases in between. The germline CDR1 and CDR2 sequences are MGHDK and SYGVNS. The CDR3 totals 12 residues. The DNA of the CDR3 is TGTGCCAGCAGTGTCGGGGACGGGGAGCTGTTTTTT. As protein: CASSVGDGELFF. Full variable domain (missing parts from reference TRBV25-1 and TRBJ2-2): EADIYQTPRYLVIGTGKKITLECSQTMGHDKMYWYQQDPGMELHLIHYSYGVNSTEKGDLSSESTVSRIRTEHFPLTLESARPSHTSQYLCASSVGDGELFFGEGSRLTVL.

The chain has TRBV5-6 and TRBJ2-1; a weak D match, TRBD2 (6 bases). The CDR3 extends over 16 amino acids. Trimming left V 1 base short and J 5 bases short, with 16 bases between. CDR1 and CDR2 from the germline V gene are SGHDT and YYEEEE. This chain's CDR3 is CASSLPGLDWNNEQFF. CDR3 nucleotide sequence: TGTGCCAGCAGCTTGCCGGGACTGGATTGGAACAATGAGCAGTTCTTC.

This clonotype was counted ten times or more. The chain employs TRBV20-1 and TRBJ2-3, with TRBD2 matching over 8 bases. With V trimmed by 5 bases and J by 3 bases, 4 bases remained unmatched. The V gene's germline CDR1 is DFQATT and CDR2 SNEGSKA (reference sequence). The CDR3 is 13 amino acids. CDR3 coding DNA: TGCAGTGCTGCTAGCGGGTCTACAGATACGCAGTATTTT. Translation gives CSAASGSTDTQYF.

This clonotype was observed many times. The chain couples TRBV6-6 to TRBJ2-6; D call uncertain. The CDR3 totals 15 residues. Trimming cost V 5 bases and J 2 bases, with 10 bases left between them. Germline V gives CDR1 MNHNY, CDR2 SVGAGI (reference sequence). The CDR3 here is CASSAQVAGANVLTF. The CDR3 bases are TGTGCCAGCAGTGCCCAGGTGGCTGGGGCCAACGTCCTGACTTTC.

This clonotype was picked up many times. V is TRBV2 and J is TRBJ2-5, with a weak D call TRBD1 (5 bases). Germline CDR1 is SNHLY and CDR2 is FYNNEI. There are 14 residues in the CDR3. V was pared by 0 bases and J by 4 bases, with 9 bases between. DNA of the CDR3: TGTGCCAGCAGTGAAGCCAGGGCGACAGAGACCCAGTACTTC. Its translation: CASSEARATETQYF.

J is TRBJ1-1 and V is TRBV10-3, with D possibly being TRBD1 (6 bases). From germline, CDR1 is ENHRY and CDR2 SYGVKD. This CDR3 spans 14 amino acids. Trimming left V 6 bases short and J 4 bases short, with 15 bases between. The CDR3 reads CAISRAGQVTEAFF. The CDR3 DNA reads TGTGCCATCAGCCGAGCGGGACAAGTCACTGAAGCTTTCTTT.

This clonotype was detected a few times. The chain has TRBV10-2 and TRBJ2-3; no definite D call. CDR3 length: 12 residues. Deletions cut 3 bases from V and 5 bases from J, with 6 bases between. Germline CDR1 is WSHSY and CDR2 is SAAADI. CDR3 DNA sequence: TGCGCCAGCAGTGACTGGCGAGATACGCAGTATTTT. Translated, it gives CASSDWRDTQYF.

This clonotype was recorded many times. The CDR3 here is CASSYSEQGPYEQYF. The CDR3 DNA is TGTGCCAGCAGTTACTCGGAACAGGGCCCCTACGAGCAGTACTTC. The chain is built from TRBV6-5 and TRBJ2-7; weak D call: TRBD1 (6 bases). CDR3 length: 15 amino acids. Germline V gives CDR1 MNHEY, CDR2 SVGAGI. V was cut by 0 bases and J by 2 bases, with 11 bases left in between.